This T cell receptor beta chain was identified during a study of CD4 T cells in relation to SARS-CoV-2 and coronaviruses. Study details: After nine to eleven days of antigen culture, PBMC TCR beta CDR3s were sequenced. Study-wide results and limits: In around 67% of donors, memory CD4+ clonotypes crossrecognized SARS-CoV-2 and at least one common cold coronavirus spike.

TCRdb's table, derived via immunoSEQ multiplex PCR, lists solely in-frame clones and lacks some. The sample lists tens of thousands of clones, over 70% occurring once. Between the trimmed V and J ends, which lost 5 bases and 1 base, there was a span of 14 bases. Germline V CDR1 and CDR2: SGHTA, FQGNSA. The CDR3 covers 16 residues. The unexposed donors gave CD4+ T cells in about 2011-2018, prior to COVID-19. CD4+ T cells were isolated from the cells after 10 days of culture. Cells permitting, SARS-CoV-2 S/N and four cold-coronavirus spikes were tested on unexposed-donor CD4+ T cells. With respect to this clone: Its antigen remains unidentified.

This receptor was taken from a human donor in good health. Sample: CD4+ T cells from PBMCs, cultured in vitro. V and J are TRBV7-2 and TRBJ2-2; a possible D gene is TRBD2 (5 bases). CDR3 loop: CASSTNPAGNTGELFF. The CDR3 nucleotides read TGTGCCAGCAGCACGAACCCTGCGGGGAACACCGGGGAGCTGTTTTTT. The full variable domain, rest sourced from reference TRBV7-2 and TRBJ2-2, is GAGVSQSPSNKVTEKGKDVELRCDPISGHTALYWYRQSLGQGLEFLIYFQGNSAPDKSGLPSDRFSAERTGGSVSTLTIQRTQQEDSAVYLCASSTNPAGNTGELFFGEGSRLTVL.